The sample holds a few counts of the clone carrying this T cell receptor beta chain. Antigen: not known. This entry is derived from a study of T-cell memory formation after mild COVID-19. Study at large: Each donor largely had its own TCR clusters.

TCRdb recomputed calls from the 5' RACE reads with MiXCR, one row per CDR3 protein. This table holds roughly 340,000 distinct CDR3 sequences, 20% to 25% found once. Overall study results and limits: Confirmation was lacking for SARS-CoV-2 specificity of second-wave clones that peaked on day 37. Detection of some responders pre-infection suggested pre-existing cross-reactive memory T cells participated. Researchers report contracting CD4+ clones mostly in CM and EM, with CD8+ clones in EMRA.

The TCR was taken from a young man who had mild COVID-19 (a few samples of this study predate the infection). Cell type and time point are not known. Sequenced input: PBMCs or a T cell subset sorted from them (not recorded which).

CDR3 sequence (DNA): TGTGCCACCAGCAGTGGACAGGGACCGGTCTATGGCTACACCTTC. Its protein product is CATSSGQGPVYGYTF. This rearrangement joins TRBV15 to TRBJ1-2, with TRBD1 matching over 8 bases. The CDR3 is 15 residues long. The J segment lost 4 bases and the V segment lost 3 bases, leaving 7 bases of the junction unmatched. CDR1 LNHNV and CDR2 YYDKDF come from the germline V gene (reference sequence).